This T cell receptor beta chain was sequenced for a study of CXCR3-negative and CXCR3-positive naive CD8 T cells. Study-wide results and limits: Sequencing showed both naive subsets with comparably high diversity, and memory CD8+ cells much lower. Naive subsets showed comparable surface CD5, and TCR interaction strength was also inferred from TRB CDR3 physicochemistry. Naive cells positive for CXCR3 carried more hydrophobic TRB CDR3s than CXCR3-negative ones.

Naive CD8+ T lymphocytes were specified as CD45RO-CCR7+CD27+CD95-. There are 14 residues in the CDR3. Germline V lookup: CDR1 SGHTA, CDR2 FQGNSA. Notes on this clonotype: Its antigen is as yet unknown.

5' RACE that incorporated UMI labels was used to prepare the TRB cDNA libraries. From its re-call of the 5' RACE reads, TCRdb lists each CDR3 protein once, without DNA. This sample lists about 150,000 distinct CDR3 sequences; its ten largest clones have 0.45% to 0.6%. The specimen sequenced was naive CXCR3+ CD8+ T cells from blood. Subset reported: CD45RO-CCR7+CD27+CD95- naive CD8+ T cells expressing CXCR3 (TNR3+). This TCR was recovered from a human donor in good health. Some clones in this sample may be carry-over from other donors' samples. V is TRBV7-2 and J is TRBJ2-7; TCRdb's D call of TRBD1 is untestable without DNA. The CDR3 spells CASSWPGQIYEQYF.